This T cell receptor (beta chain) was sequenced during a study of T cells in Graves' hyperthyroidism and ophthalmopathy. Study-level background: At initial diagnosis, before any treatment had begun, peripheral blood was obtained.

Absence of ophthalmopathy progression within 18 months defined stable Graves' hyperthyroidism. The diagnostic basis comprised clinical symptoms, serum thyroxine and TRAb, thyroid ultrasound and orbital computed tomography. From RNA transcripts, TCR beta CDR3 regions were amplified. HTBI primers were employed in a first-round RT-PCR of the TCR CDR3. Each CDR3 protein gets one entry after TCRdb re-called the multiplex PCR reads with MiXCR. The sample carries about 360,000 distinct CDR3 sequences, approximately 13% recorded once. Trimming removed 5 bases from V and 5 bases from J, with 19 bases in between. Looked up from germline, CDR1 is SGHTA and CDR2 is FQGNSA. CDR3 length equals 15 residues. Many counts were recorded for this clonotype.

This TCR derives from a woman aged 18 to 35 with Graves' hyperthyroidism. Sequenced: blood. The chain has TRBV7-2 and TRBJ2-7, with D possibly matching TRBD1 (5 bases). The chain's CDR3 is CASSEVWGTIHEQYF. The CDR3 region has the DNA TGTGCCAGCAGCGAGGTATGGGGCACCATCCACGAGCAGTACTTC.